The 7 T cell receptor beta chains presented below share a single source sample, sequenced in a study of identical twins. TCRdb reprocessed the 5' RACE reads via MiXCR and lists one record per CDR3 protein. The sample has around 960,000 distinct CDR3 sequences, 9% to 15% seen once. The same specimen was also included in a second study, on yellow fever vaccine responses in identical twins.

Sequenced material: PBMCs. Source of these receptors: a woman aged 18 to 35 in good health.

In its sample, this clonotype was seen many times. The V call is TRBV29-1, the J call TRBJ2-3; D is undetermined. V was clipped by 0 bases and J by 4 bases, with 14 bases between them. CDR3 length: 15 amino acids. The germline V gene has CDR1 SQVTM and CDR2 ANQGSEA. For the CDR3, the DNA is TGCAGCGTTGAAGATTCGGCCCTCCCGTCAGATACGCAGTATTTT. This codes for CSVEDSALPSDTQYF.

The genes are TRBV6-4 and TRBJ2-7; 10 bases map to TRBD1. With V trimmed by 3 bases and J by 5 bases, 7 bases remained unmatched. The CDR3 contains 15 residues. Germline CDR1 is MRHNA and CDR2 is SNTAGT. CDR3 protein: CASSEVGDRGHEQYV. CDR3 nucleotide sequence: TGTGCCAGCAGTGAGGTTGGGGACAGGGGCCACGAGCAGTACGTC.

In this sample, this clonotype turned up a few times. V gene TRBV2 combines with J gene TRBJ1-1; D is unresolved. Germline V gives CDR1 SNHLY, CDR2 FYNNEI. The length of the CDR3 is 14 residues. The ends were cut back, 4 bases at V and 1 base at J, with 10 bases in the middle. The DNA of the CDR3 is TGTGCCAGCAGTGTTCGGGCTTCGAACACTGAAGCTTTCTTT. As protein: CASSVRASNTEAFF.

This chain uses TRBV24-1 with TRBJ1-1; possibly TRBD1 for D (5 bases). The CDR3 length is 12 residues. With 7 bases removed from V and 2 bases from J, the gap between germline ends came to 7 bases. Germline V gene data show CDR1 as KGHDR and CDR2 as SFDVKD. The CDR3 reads CATRGRNTEAFF. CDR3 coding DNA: TGTGCCACCAGGGGACGTAACACTGAAGCTTTCTTT.

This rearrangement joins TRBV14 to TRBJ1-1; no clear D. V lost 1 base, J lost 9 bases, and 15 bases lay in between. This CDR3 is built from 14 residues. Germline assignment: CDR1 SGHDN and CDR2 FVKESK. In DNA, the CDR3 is TGTGCCAGCAGCCAAGGAACGGTCGGGAGGAAAGCTTTCTTT. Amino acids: CASSQGTVGRKAFF.

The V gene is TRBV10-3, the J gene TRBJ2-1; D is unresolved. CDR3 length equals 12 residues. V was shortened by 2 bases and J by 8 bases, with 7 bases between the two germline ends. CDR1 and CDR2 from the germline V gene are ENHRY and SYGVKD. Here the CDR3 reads CAISEDGHEQFF. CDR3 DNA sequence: TGTGCCATCAGTGAGGATGGGCATGAGCAGTTCTTC.

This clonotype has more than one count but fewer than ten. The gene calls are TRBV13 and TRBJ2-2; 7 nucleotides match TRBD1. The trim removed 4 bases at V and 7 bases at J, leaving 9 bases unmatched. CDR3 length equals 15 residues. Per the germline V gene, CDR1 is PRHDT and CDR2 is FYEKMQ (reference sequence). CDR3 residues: CASSSQGIGIGELFF. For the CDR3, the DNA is TGTGCCAGCAGCTCACAGGGGATCGGAATCGGGGAGCTGTTTTTT.